Listed here are 2 T cell receptor delta chains from one sample, sequenced in a study of gamma-delta T cells after stem cell transplantation. TCRdb fed the RT-PCR reads to CATT. Of about 15,000 delta-chain clones detected, approximately 8.8% appear once; the ten largest clones hold 62%. The sequencing input was gamma-delta T cells. The receptor source for this set is a human donor. It is not recorded whose cells these are; they may come from a transplant donor.

Only a few counts were recorded for this clone. A single base is all that separates this from a far larger clone, so a read error is likely. This sample also contains other DNA sequences that code for the same CDR3. The chain joins TRDV2 to TRDJ1, with D uncertain. The germline CDR1 and CDR2 sequences are GEAIGNYY and EKD. This CDR3 has 16 amino acids. In DNA form, the CDR3 reads TGTGCCTGTGACACCGCGGGCCCCCCGTACACTGATAAACTCATCTTT. Protein: CACDTAGPPYTDKLIF.

Concerning this clone itself: The translation of this DNA and the TCRdb protein of a much larger clone differ at residue 10, probably owing to a read error; the protein shown here is translated from the DNA. V usage is TRDV2 and J usage is TRDJ1; 8 bases line up with TRDD3. Germline loops: CDR1 GEAIGNYY, CDR2 EKD. The CDR3 runs to 16 residues. V was pared by 3 bases and J by 0 bases, with 8 bases of the junction left unmatched. The CDR3 sequence: CACDPLGGRHTDKLIF. CDR3 sequence (DNA): TGTGCCTGTGACCCACTGGGGGGTCGGCACACCGATAAACTCATCTTT.